The 2 T cell receptor beta chains presented below share a single source sample, sequenced in a study of blood T cells in healthy people across ages. A J-beta primer mix and a sample-barcoded 5' primer were used in a second PCR of about 6 to 12 cycles. TCRdb independently ran MiXCR on the 5' RACE reads; one entry per CDR3 protein. This table holds about 620,000 distinct CDR3 sequences, under 25% found once. The sequencing input was blood. The receptors originated from a man aged 65 to 85 in good health.

This clonotype has more than one count but fewer than ten. The chain has TRBV5-1 and TRBJ2-5; 11 nucleotides match TRBD2. This CDR3 region has 15 residues. Trimming removed 5 bases from V and 5 bases from J; junction bases left unmatched: 8. Germline assignment: CDR1 SGHRS and CDR2 YFSETQ. The CDR3 sequence is CASSESSGRRETQYF. CDR3 DNA sequence: TGCGCCAGCAGTGAGTCTAGCGGGAGGAGGGAGACCCAGTACTTC.

J is TRBJ2-3 and V is TRBV5-1, with 8 bases aligning to TRBD1. Trimming took 0 bases from V and 2 from J; bases not matched to a gene: 5. CDR1 SGHRS and CDR2 YFSETQ come from the germline V gene. The CDR3 loop spans 16 amino acids. The CDR3 is CASSLDRTGNTDTQYF. In DNA form, the CDR3 reads TGCGCCAGCAGCTTGGACCGGACAGGGAACACAGATACGCAGTATTTT.